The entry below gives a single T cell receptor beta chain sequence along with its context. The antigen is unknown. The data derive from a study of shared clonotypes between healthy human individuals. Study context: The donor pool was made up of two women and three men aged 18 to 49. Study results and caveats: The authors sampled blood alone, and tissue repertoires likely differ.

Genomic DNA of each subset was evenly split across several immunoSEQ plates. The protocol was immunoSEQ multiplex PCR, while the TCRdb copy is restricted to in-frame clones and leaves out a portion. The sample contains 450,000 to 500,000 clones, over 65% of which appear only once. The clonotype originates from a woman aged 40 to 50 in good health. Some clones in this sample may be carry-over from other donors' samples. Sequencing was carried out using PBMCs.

DNA of the CDR3: TGTGCCAGCAGCCTCGGGGAAGCCTCCTACGAGCAGTACTTC. It is translated as CASSLGEASYEQYF. This sequence joins TRBV7-9 and TRBJ2-7; D is perhaps TRBD2 (5 bases). Germline V CDR1 and CDR2: SEHNR, FQNEAQ (reference sequence). The CDR3 is 14 amino acids. V lost 5 bases and J 0 bases, leaving 11 bases between the germline ends.